Listed below are T cell receptor beta chains from one sample, sequenced in a study of chemoradiotherapy in HPV16-positive cancers. Assay used: immunoSEQ multiplex PCR; TCRdb lists only in-frame clones, some missing. The sample carries about 27,000 clones, about 94% recorded once. Sequencing was performed on blood, taken from a patient who underwent chemoradiotherapy. These TCRs come from a human donor with HPV-associated anogenital cancer. The CDR3 runs from the conserved cysteine through the conserved F or W. A D gene is named only where the DNA matches it firmly. Clone size is given for some rows only: seen once, a few or many times, or a class if the clone is expanded.

J gene	D gene	V gene	clone size	CDR3 DNA	CDR3 protein
TRBJ1-1	.	TRBV9	.	TGTGCCAGCAGCGTAGGTGGAAGGGAAGCTTTCTTT	CASSVGGREAFF
TRBJ2-7	.	TRBV4-1	.	TGCGCCAGCAGCCAAGCAGGGTTCTCCTACGAGCAGTACTTC	CASSQAGFSYEQYF
TRBJ2-1	TRBD2	TRBV11-1	.	TGTGCCAGCAGCTCACTAGCGGGAGGCCTGAATGAGCAGTTCTTC	CASSSLAGGLNEQFF
TRBJ2-7	.	TRBV11-3	.	TGTGCCAGCAGCTCTCTCGGTCGCGAGCAGTACTTC	CASSSLGREQYF
TRBJ2-1	TRBD2	TRBV28	.	TGTGCCAGCAGCCCCGGAAGCGGGGGACGGGGGGAGCAGTTCTTC	CASSPGSGGRGEQFF
TRBJ2-1	TRBD1	TRBV18	.	TGTGCCAGCTCACCCCAGGACAGGGGAACCTACAATGAGCAGTTCTTC	CASSPQDRGTYNEQFF
TRBJ2-1	TRBD2	TRBV19	.	TGTGCCAGTAGTCCGCACGGGACTAGCGGCTACAATGAGCAGTTCTTC	CASSPHGTSGYNEQFF
TRBJ2-7	.	TRBV27	.	TGTGCCAGCAGATCCGGGGCAGCCTACGAGCAGTACTTC	CASRSGAAYEQYF
TRBJ1-3	.	TRBV18	.	TGTGCCAGCTCACCTATCGTGTGGAAGTCGGGAAACACCATATATTTT	CASSPIVWKSGNTIYF
TRBJ2-6	.	TRBV7-3	.	TGTGCCAGCAGCTTATTTGGACAGTCATCTGGGGCCAACGTCCTGACTTTC	CASSLFGQSSGANVLTF
TRBJ2-6	TRBD1	TRBV18	once	TGTGCCAGCTCACCGAGGACAGGAAGTCTCTCTGGGGCCAACGTCCTGACTTTC	CASSPRTGSLSGANVLTF
TRBJ2-7	.	TRBV19	.	TGTGCCAGTAGTTCGAGTTCGGGGAGCTACGAGCAGTACTTC	CASSSSSGSYEQYF
TRBJ2-1	TRBD2	TRBV9	once	TGTGCCAGCAGCGCGGGACTAGCGGGAGGGCCAGGTGAGCAGTTCTTC	CASSAGLAGGPGEQFF
TRBJ2-2	.	TRBV4-1	.	TGCGCCAGCAGCCAAGATATCCCAGAGTCCTATTCGAACACCGGGGAGCTGTTTTTT	CASSQDIPESYSNTGELFF
TRBJ1-2	.	TRBV6-5	.	TGTGCCAGCAAAGGACCCGGCAGATATGGCTACACCTTC	CASKGPGRYGYTF
TRBJ2-1	.	TRBV19	.	TGTGCCAGTAGTATAAAAGTATTCCGACGGGGCGATGAGCAGTTCTTC	CASSIKVFRRGDEQFF
TRBJ2-3	.	TRBV6-5	.	TGTGCCAGCAGTTATCGGACCGGCCCCCGGACAGATACGCAGTATTTT	CASSYRTGPRTDTQYF
TRBJ2-1	TRBD2	TRBV29-1	.	TGCAGCGTAGAGAAGCGGGAGGAACGCAATGAGCAGTTCTTC	CSVEKREERNEQFF
TRBJ2-7	.	TRBV2	.	TGTGCCAGCTCCCGCCCGGACAGAACTACCTACGAGCAGTACTTC	CASSRPDRTTYEQYF
TRBJ2-3	.	TRBV7-6	.	TGTGCCAGCAGCTTATCGACGGGAGTCACAGATACGCAGTATTTT	CASSLSTGVTDTQYF
TRBJ2-7	TRBD1	TRBV19	.	TGTGCCAGTATGAAAGGGGGCAATCCACCCTACGAGCAGTACTTC	CASMKGGNPPYEQYF
TRBJ2-2	TRBD1	TRBV9	.	TGTGCCAGCAGCGCTAGGGACAGGGATACCGGGGAGCTGTTTTTT	CASSARDRDTGELFF
TRBJ1-3	.	TRBV6-1	.	TGTGCCAGCAGGTTGGGGGGGGGTGGAAACACCATATATTTT	CASRLGGGGNTIYF
TRBJ2-5	TRBD2	TRBV11-2	.	TGTGCCAGCAGCCCGTTGGTAGCGGGGGGCGGAGAGACCCAGTACTTC	CASSPLVAGGGETQYF
TRBJ1-1	.	TRBV7-9	.	TGTGCCAACACGAACAGGCCCGGGAGCGCTGAAGCTTTCTTT	CANTNRPGSAEAFF
TRBJ1-1	.	TRBV18	.	TGTGCCAGCTCACCAGAGAACCTTAATACTGAAGCTTTCTTT	CASSPENLNTEAFF
TRBJ2-7	.	TRBV11-2	few	TGTGCCAGCAGCTTTAGTGGGGCACAGGTATTCTACGAGCAGTACTTC	CASSFSGAQVFYEQYF
TRBJ2-5	TRBD1	TRBV4-1	.	TGCGCCAGCAGCCAAGTCTCTCAGGGGGTTCAAGAGACCCAGTACTTC	CASSQVSQGVQETQYF
TRBJ2-2	TRBD1	TRBV4-2	.	TGTGCCAGCAGCCAAGCCCAAACAGGGGGCTTAAACACCGGGGAGCTGTTTTTT	CASSQAQTGGLNTGELFF
TRBJ2-1	.	TRBV9	.	TGTGCCAGCAGCACTCAAGACAGCTACAATGAGCAGTTCTTC	CASSTQDSYNEQFF
TRBJ1-5	.	TRBV5-6	.	TGTGCCAGCAGCTCCTGGGCCCACAGGAGCAATCAGCCCCAGCATTTT	CASSSWAHRSNQPQHF
TRBJ1-5	.	TRBV19	.	TGTGCCAGTAGTTCCTGGGGGCCCTTTCAGCCCCAGCATTTT	CASSSWGPFQPQHF
TRBJ2-3	TRBD2	TRBV11-1	.	TGTGCCAGCAGCTTATACGGGGGGACAGATACGCAGTATTTT	CASSLYGGTDTQYF
TRBJ2-7	.	TRBV5-1	once	TGCGCCAGCAGCGATGGGGGACTGTCCTACGAGCAGTACTTC	CASSDGGLSYEQYF
TRBJ2-7	TRBD1	TRBV15	.	TGTGCCACCAGCAGTGGACAGGGTCCCACCTACGAGCAGTACTTC	CATSSGQGPTYEQYF
TRBJ1-2	.	TRBV19	.	TGTGCCAGTACCGCCCTCCCGGGGGCGCGAAAATACTATGGCTACACCTTC	CASTALPGARKYYGYTF
TRBJ2-7	TRBD1	TRBV5-1	.	TGCGCCAGCAGCTGGGCCGGAGACAGGGAACGCGAGCAGTACTTC	CASSWAGDREREQYF
TRBJ1-1	TRBD1	TRBV4-1	once	TGCGCCAGCAGCCCGCCTGACAGGGGGCGGTCGGCCACTGAAGCTTTCTTT	CASSPPDRGRSATEAFF
TRBJ1-2	TRBD1	TRBV18	.	TGTGCCAGCTCACGACCGCCCGGGACAGGGGTTTTCGGCTACACCTTC	CASSRPPGTGVFGYTF
TRBJ2-7	.	TRBV6-5	.	TGTGCCAGCAGTTACTCGGGAAGCGGCAGCTACGAGCAGTACTTC	CASSYSGSGSYEQYF
TRBJ1-1	.	TRBV18	.	TGTGCCAGCTCACCCCGAACGAACACTGAAGCTTTCTTT	CASSPRTNTEAFF
TRBJ2-7	.	TRBV5-4	.	TGTGCCAGCAGCCCTAACCAGGGGGGGTCTCCCCTCTACGAGCAGTACTTC	CASSPNQGGSPLYEQYF
TRBJ1-1	.	TRBV5-1	.	TGCGCCAGCAGCTTGGGTACGGGGAGGAACACTGAAGCTTTCTTT	CASSLGTGRNTEAFF
TRBJ1-2	.	TRBV25-1	few	TGTGCCAGCAGTGAAACGACAGTGGATGGCTACACCTTC	CASSETTVDGYTF
TRBJ1-5	.	TRBV7-2	.	TGTGCCAGCAGCAAACAGGCTCGGGGCTATAGCAATCAGCCCCAGCATTTT	CASSKQARGYSNQPQHF
TRBJ2-2	TRBD2	TRBV4-3	.	TGCGCCAGCAGCCAAGATTGGGGACTAGCCTACGCCGGGGAGCTGTTTTTT	CASSQDWGLAYAGELFF
TRBJ2-7	.	TRBV7-2	few	TGTGCCAGCAGGTCGCAGGGTTCGGTCGAGCAGTACTTC	CASRSQGSVEQYF
TRBJ1-3	.	TRBV7-6	.	TGTGCCAGCAGCTTAGACCAGGGCTTCTCTGGAAACACCATATATTTT	CASSLDQGFSGNTIYF
TRBJ2-2	.	TRBV12-5	.	TGTGCTAGTGGTTTGGCAAGGGGTAACACCGGGGAGCTGTTTTTT	CASGLARGNTGELFF
TRBJ2-7	.	TRBV28	once	TGTGCCAGCAGGGGTCGGACTTCCTACGAGCAGTACTTC	CASRGRTSYEQYF
TRBJ2-6	TRBD1	TRBV18	.	TGTGCCAGCTCACCCGGGACAGGGAGATTGGGGGCCAACGTCCTGACTTTC	CASSPGTGRLGANVLTF
TRBJ1-5	TRBD1	TRBV7-9	few	TGTGCCAGCAGCCGGGGACAGGGATACAATCAGCCCCAGCATTTT	CASSRGQGYNQPQHF
TRBJ2-2	.	TRBV15	.	TGTGCCACCAGCAGCTGGGACGTAAACACCGGGGAGCTGTTTTTT	CATSSWDVNTGELFF
TRBJ1-2	.	TRBV18	.	TGTGCCAGCTCACCGGCCGAGGAGGTCCGCTATGGCTACACCTTC	CASSPAEEVRYGYTF